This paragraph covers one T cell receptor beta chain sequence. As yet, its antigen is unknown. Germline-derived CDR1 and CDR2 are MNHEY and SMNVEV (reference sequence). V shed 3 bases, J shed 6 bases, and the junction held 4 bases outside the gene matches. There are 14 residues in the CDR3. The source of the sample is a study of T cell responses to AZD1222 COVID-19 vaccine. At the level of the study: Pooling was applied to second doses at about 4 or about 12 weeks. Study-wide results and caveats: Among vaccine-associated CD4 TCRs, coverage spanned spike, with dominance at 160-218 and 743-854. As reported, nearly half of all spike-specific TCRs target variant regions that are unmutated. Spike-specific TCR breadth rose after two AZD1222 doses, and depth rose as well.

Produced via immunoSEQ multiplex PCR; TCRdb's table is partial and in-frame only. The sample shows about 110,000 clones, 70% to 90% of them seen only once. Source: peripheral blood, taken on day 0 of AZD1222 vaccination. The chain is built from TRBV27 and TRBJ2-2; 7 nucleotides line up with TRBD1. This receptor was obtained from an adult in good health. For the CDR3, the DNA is TGTGCCAGCAGTTTTGGTACAGGGGCCGGGGAGCTGTTTTTT. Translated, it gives CASSFGTGAGELFF.